Each of the 29 T cell receptor beta chains below was sequenced from the same sample in a study of T cells in women clearing cervical HPV infection (dated by TCRdb to 2016 to 2019). Receptor amplification or capture employed the immunoSEQ multiplex PCR assay. The immuneACCESS repertoire file appears here via TCRdb, limited to in-frame rearrangements. These files lack a portion of the clones; in checked studies, under half of the deficit traces to unresolved V genes, and the cause of the others is not known. This specimen's table enumerates about 30,000 clones. Under 8% of the sample is taken by the ten largest. The specimen sequenced was blood buffy coat. These receptors were obtained from a woman aged 18 to 75 with a cervical HPV16 infection that either progressed to CIN3+ or cleared (not recorded which).

Worth noting for this clone: Read coverage stops 3 residues before the CDR3 terminus; the germline J gene supplies the remainder. The chain employs TRBV19 and TRBJ1-5, with no clear D. The CDR3 covers 12 residues. Trimming took 5 bases from V and 3 from J, leaving 5 bases between them. Germline V CDR1 and CDR2: LNHDA, SQIVND (reference sequence). This chain's CDR3 is CASSLANQPQHF. CDR3 bases read: TGTGCCAGTAGTTTGGCCAATCAGCCC.

This clone is medium-sized (0.01 to 0.1%) by frequency. The sequenced fragment ends 3 residues before the CDR3 boundary, so the rest is inferred from the germline J gene. The chain has TRBV7-2 and TRBJ1-2; 8 bases map to TRBD1. The CDR3 runs 14 residues. The junction had 3 bases not matched to a gene; V was cut back by 2 bases and J by 4 bases. Germline assignment: CDR1 SGHTA and CDR2 FQGNSA. The covered CDR3 bases are TGTGCCAGCAGCTTAAACAGGGGGGTCTATGGC. Translating it yields CASSLNRGVYG. Given in full, the CDR3 is CASSLNRGVYGYTF.

Details on this clone: Read coverage stops 3 residues before the CDR3 terminus; the germline J gene supplies the remainder. The chain uses TRBV3-1 (or the pseudogene TRBV3-2) and TRBJ2-7, with 11 positions matching TRBD2. Trimming removed 3 bases from V and 2 bases from J; junction bases left unmatched: 6. The CDR3 consists of 16 residues. Germline values: CDR1 LGHDT, CDR2 YNNKEL (reference sequence). CDR3 bases read: TGTGCCAGCAGCCATCGGACTAGCGGGTGGACCTACGAG. Translated: CASSHRTSGWTYE. The entire CDR3 is CASSHRTSGWTYEQYF.

Concerning this clone itself: Read data end 3 residues before the CDR3 end; the end is taken from the germline J gene. The gene calls are TRBV20-1 and TRBJ2-1; D possibly corresponds to TRBD1 (6 bases). V lost 6 bases and J lost 4, with 16 bases in between. Germline CDR1 is DFQATT and CDR2 is SNEGSKA (reference sequence). The CDR3 runs 14 residues. This chain's CDR3 is CSAPSLGAYNEQFF. Partial CDR3 DNA: TGCAGTGCGCCGTCTCTGGGGGCTTACAATGAG.

For this clone: From the germline J gene comes the end of the CDR3, since the read stops 3 residues before it. The V gene is TRBV19, the J gene TRBJ1-3; TRBD1 is a possible D gene (5 bases). The germline V gene encodes CDR1 LNHDA and CDR2 SQIVND (reference sequence). The ends were cut back, 6 bases at V and 1 base at J, with 10 bases in the middle. The CDR3 length is 14 residues. The sequenced CDR3 bases are TGTGCCAGTAGGGATCCAGGGTCTGGAAACACC. Its protein product is CASRDPGSGNT. The whole CDR3 is CASRDPGSGNTIYF.

Points on this clone: The CDR3 end falls 3 residues outside the read, so it is completed with the germline J gene. The chain employs TRBV30 and TRBJ1-6; D is uncertain. From germline, CDR1 is GTSNPN and CDR2 SVGIG (reference sequence). Trimming took off 1 base at V and 8 bases at J, with 12 bases between the two ends. This CDR3 has 14 amino acids. The CDR3: CAWSEITADSPLHF. CDR3 bases read: TGTGCCTGGAGTGAAATAACAGCGGATTCACCC.

Concerning this clone: The read ends 3 residues before the CDR3 terminus; that terminus is restored from the germline J gene. This chain joins TRBV2 and TRBJ2-1; TRBD2 aligns across 8 bases. This CDR3 contains 12 residues. V shed 5 bases, J shed 8 bases, and the junction held 2 bases outside the gene matches. CDR1 and CDR2 (germline): SNHLY, FYNNEI. Incomplete CDR3 DNA: TGTGCCAGCAGTAGAGCGGGGGATGAG. Translated: CASSRAGDE. The entire CDR3 is CASSRAGDEQFF.

In regard to this clone: The read terminates 3 residues ahead of where the CDR3 ends, so the germline J gene completes it. J is TRBJ2-1 and V is TRBV20-1; TRBD2 matches at 7 bases. This CDR3 has 16 amino acids. Germline V lookup: CDR1 DFQATT, CDR2 SNEGSKA (reference sequence). J lost 5 bases, V lost 1 base, and 11 bases had no gene match. The sequenced part of the CDR3 DNA is TGCAGTGCTAGAGTCCCAGACCGTGGGGGGGACAATGAG. Encoded protein: CSARVPDRGGDNE. The whole CDR3 sequence is CSARVPDRGGDNEQFF.

Worth noting for this clone: The CDR3 is cut off 3 residues early in the read; its end comes from the germline J gene. This sequence joins TRBV3-1 (or the pseudogene TRBV3-2) and TRBJ2-1; the match to TRBD2 covers 7 bases. The length of the CDR3 is 15 residues. Germline CDR1 reads LGHDT; CDR2 reads YNNKEL (reference sequence). V trimming: 4 bases; J trimming: 0 bases; junction bases outside the gene matches: 3. The CDR3 reads CASSPSGDSYNEQFF. CDR3 bases read: TGTGCCAGCAGCCCGAGCGGGGACTCCTACAATGAG.

To note about this clone: The CDR3 extends 3 residues past the end of the read, so its final part is completed from the germline J gene. J is TRBJ2-2 and V is TRBV2; D possibly corresponds to TRBD2 (5 bases). The V end was cut by 10 bases, the J end by 3 bases, with 12 bases between. CDR3 size: 13 residues. Germline V gene lookup returns CDR1 SNHLY and CDR2 FYNNEI. CDR3 loop: CATTRRDTGELFF. The covered CDR3 bases are TGTGCCACCACTAGGCGGGACACCGGGGAG.

With respect to this clone: Read data end 3 residues before the CDR3 end; the end is taken from the germline J gene. The J gene is TRBJ2-4, the V gene TRBV20-1; TRBD2 might be the D (5 bases). The CDR3 is made up of 12 amino acids. V lost 6 bases and J lost 7, with 13 bases in between. Germline V gene sequence: CDR1 DFQATT, CDR2 SNEGSKA (reference sequence). Partial CDR3 DNA: TGCAGTGCACGTGCGGCTAGCAACATT. This codes for CSARAASNI. The complete CDR3 reads CSARAASNIQYF.

As to this clone: Read coverage stops 3 residues before the CDR3 terminus; the germline J gene supplies the remainder. The gene calls are TRBV20-1 and TRBJ1-2; 8 nucleotides align to TRBD1. V trimming: 5 bases; J trimming: 1 base; junction bases outside the gene matches: 3. Germline V gene sequence: CDR1 DFQATT, CDR2 SNEGSKA (reference sequence). This CDR3 has 13 residues. CDR3: CSARQGSNYGYTF. Incomplete CDR3 DNA: TGCAGTGCTCGACAGGGGAGTAACTATGGC.

With regard to this clone: With the read ending 3 residues before the CDR3 end, the germline J gene is used to fill in that end. V gene TRBV20-1 combines with J gene TRBJ1-6, with D tentatively TRBD1 (5 bases). Between the trimmed V and J ends, which lost 0 bases and 7 bases, there was a span of 10 bases. Looked up from germline, CDR1 is DFQATT and CDR2 is SNEGSKA (reference sequence). The CDR3 is 14 amino acids. CDR3: CSAREEGRNSPLHF. The covered CDR3 bases are TGCAGTGCTAGAGAAGAGGGGAGGAATTCACCC.

As regards this clone: The CDR3 goes on 3 residues after the read ends, and that part is filled in from the germline J gene. The chain carries TRBV18 and TRBJ1-5; D is perhaps TRBD1 (6 bases). CDR3 length: 16 residues. With 0 bases removed from V and 2 bases from J, the gap between germline ends came to 11 bases. CDR1 is KGHSH and CDR2 is LQKENI in the germline V gene. The CDR3 bases that were read are TGTGCCAGCTCACCACCGGGCAGGGGAGGCAATCAGCCC. Encoded protein: CASSPPGRGGNQP. The full CDR3 sequence reads CASSPPGRGGNQPQHF.

To note about this clone: From the germline J gene comes the end of the CDR3, since the read stops 3 residues before it. The rearrangement uses TRBV18 and TRBJ1-5; possibly TRBD1 for D (6 bases). CDR1 and CDR2 (germline): KGHSH, LQKENI. The CDR3 is 17 residues long. The germline V and J ends were trimmed by 0 bases and 5 bases, with 17 bases remaining between them. The part of the CDR3 DNA that was read is TGTGCCAGCTCACCACCGGCGGCAGGGGCCGATGATCAGCCC. Translated, it gives CASSPPAAGADDQP. The full CDR3 reads CASSPPAAGADDQPQHF.

With regard to this clone: The read ends 3 residues early relative to the CDR3; the germline J gene fills the gap. The gene calls are TRBV20-1 and TRBJ1-1, with a possible D match to TRBD1 (5 bases). The CDR3 spans 11 residues. Germline CDR1 and CDR2: DFQATT and SNEGSKA (reference sequence). V was cut by 3 bases and J by 5 bases, with 7 bases left in between. The CDR3 sequence is CSARGGTEAFF. The covered CDR3 bases are TGCAGTGCTAGGGGGGGAACTGAA.

Concerning this clone: The read terminates 3 residues before the CDR3 end, so the remaining end is supplied by the germline J gene. V usage is TRBV20-1 and J usage is TRBJ2-7, with D possibly TRBD1 on 5 matching bases. The CDR3 is made up of 15 amino acids. Deletions cut 6 bases from V and 0 bases from J, with 18 bases between. CDR1 and CDR2 (germline): DFQATT, SNEGSKA (reference sequence). The part of the CDR3 DNA that was read is TGCAGTGCCCGTTCAGGGCAGGCCAGCTCCTACGAG. Its protein product is CSARSGQASSYE. The whole CDR3 is CSARSGQASSYEQYF.

Concerning this clone: Sequencing ends 3 residues short of the CDR3 end; the germline J gene provides the rest. V is TRBV20-1 and J is TRBJ1-6, with 12 positions matching TRBD1. With 6 bases clipped from V and 9 bases from J, the junction kept 21 bases outside the gene matches. The CDR3 spans 19 residues. Germline assignment: CDR1 DFQATT and CDR2 SNEGSKA (reference sequence). The CDR3: CSARSLGTGGAYSASPLHF. Partial CDR3 DNA: TGCAGTGCCAGAAGTTTGGGGACAGGGGGCGCTTATTCAGCTTCACCC.

About this clone itself: The read halts 3 residues ahead of the CDR3 end, with the missing end drawn from the germline J gene. The chain carries TRBV30 and TRBJ2-7; tentative D call: TRBD1 (7 bases). This CDR3 has 15 residues. Per germline, CDR1 GTSNPN and CDR2 SVGIG (reference sequence). Trimming left V 3 bases short and J 3 bases short, with 18 bases between. CDR3 region: CAWRAGGNRGYEQYF. The CDR3 DNA, read in part, is TGTGCCTGGAGAGCGGGTGGTAACAGGGGCTACGAG.

About this clone: The read ends 3 residues shy of where the CDR3 ends; the end is completed using the germline J gene. V and J are TRBV20-1 and TRBJ2-3; TRBD1 matches 7 bases. The V gene's germline CDR1 is DFQATT and CDR2 SNEGSKA (reference sequence). V shed 3 bases and J 3 bases; nucleotides not matched to a gene: 9. This CDR3 spans 15 amino acids. This CDR3 reads CSARPGQESTDTQYF. The CDR3 DNA, read in part, is TGCAGTGCTAGGCCCGGACAGGAGTCGACAGATACG.

Of note for this clone: The read finishes 3 residues shy of the CDR3 end, and the germline J gene is used to complete it. V and J are TRBV2 and TRBJ2-3; 9 bases agree with TRBD2. The CDR3 length is 18 residues. Germline trimming cut 0 bases from V and 1 base from J; bases unmatched to any gene: 8. Germline V gives CDR1 SNHLY, CDR2 FYNNEI. The sequenced CDR3 bases are TGTGCCAGCAGTGAAGCTTGGGCTAGCGGGGTTCGCACAGATACG. Protein sequence: CASSEAWASGVRTDT. The full CDR3 sequence reads CASSEAWASGVRTDTQYF.

About this clone: The observed sequence ends 3 residues before the CDR3 terminus, with the missing tail filled in from the germline J gene. This sequence joins TRBV5-1 and TRBJ2-5; D perhaps matches TRBD2 (6 bases). V lost 1 base and J 5 bases, leaving 15 bases between the germline ends. The germline V gene encodes CDR1 SGHRS and CDR2 YFSETQ. This CDR3 has 15 residues. The CDR3 DNA, read in part, is TGCGCCAGCAGCTTGTCTCTAGCGACCCAGGAGACC. Amino acid sequence: CASSLSLATQET. The whole CDR3 sequence is CASSLSLATQETQYF.

As for this clone: The CDR3 end is not reached by the read, which stops 3 residues before it; the germline J gene fills it in. This chain links TRBV7-3 with TRBJ2-3, with 10 bases that match TRBD2. V was pared by 5 bases and J by 5 bases, with 7 bases of the junction left unmatched. The CDR3 sequence is 15 residues long. Germline CDR1 reads SGHTA; CDR2 reads FQGTGA. The CDR3 sequence is CASSPKLAGEDTQYF. The CDR3 DNA, read in part, is TGTGCCAGCAGCCCTAAGCTAGCGGGGGAAGATACG.

On this clone itself: The CDR3 goes on 3 residues after the read ends, and that part is filled in from the germline J gene. The J gene is TRBJ2-7, the V gene TRBV7-2, with 12 bases lining up with TRBD2. The CDR3 contains 15 residues. Germline loops: CDR1 SGHTA, CDR2 FQGNSA. Trimming cost V 1 base and J 6 bases; bases outside gene matches: 4. CDR3 DNA (partial): TGTGCCAGCAGCTTAGGTCTAGCGGGGGGGCCCGAG. Protein sequence: CASSLGLAGGPE. The entire CDR3 sequence reads CASSLGLAGGPEQYF.

With respect to this clone: The read falls 3 residues short of the CDR3 end, and the missing part is taken from the germline J gene. V and J are TRBV7-9 and TRBJ2-1; TRBD2 is a possible D gene (6 bases). V was cut by 4 bases and J by 5 bases, with 15 bases left in between. Germline-derived CDR1 and CDR2 are SEHNR and FQNEAQ (reference sequence). CDR3 size: 15 residues. CDR3 bases read: TGTGCCAGCAGCTCCCGGGGGACTCCCGACAATGAG. Amino acids: CASSSRGTPDNE. The entire CDR3 sequence reads CASSSRGTPDNEQFF.

The CDR3 is CASSHATNEKLFF. The CDR3 DNA, read in part, is TGTGCCAGCAGCCATGCAACTAATGAAAAA. V is TRBV7-9 and J is TRBJ1-4; D call uncertain. The missing CDR3 end, 3 residues past where the read stops, is filled in from the germline J gene. The CDR3 length is 13 residues. V was shortened by 5 bases and J by 0 bases, with 4 bases between the two germline ends. CDR1 and CDR2 (germline): SEHNR, FQNEAQ (reference sequence).

In the case of this clone: The read ends 3 residues before the CDR3 terminus; that terminus is restored from the germline J gene. This rearrangement joins TRBV6-1 to TRBJ1-4; D call uncertain. Germline V gives CDR1 MNHNS, CDR2 SASEGT. Deletions cut 3 bases from V and 10 bases from J, with 9 bases between. CDR3 length equals 12 residues. The CDR3 sequence: CASSDWRGKLFF. Partial CDR3 DNA: TGTGCCAGCAGTGATTGGCGGGGAAAA.

As concerns this clone: Coverage ceases 3 residues before the CDR3 finishes, and the germline J gene fills in the end. This chain links TRBV11-3 with TRBJ2-3, with a tentative D call TRBD2 (7 bases). This CDR3 is 15 amino acids long. The ends were cut back, 0 bases at V and 6 bases at J, with 13 bases in the middle. Germline V gives CDR1 SGHNT, CDR2 YENEEA. CDR3 sequence: CASSLDGGGFDTQYF. The DNA read from the CDR3 is TGTGCCAGCAGCTTAGATGGCGGGGGCTTCGATACG.

About this clone itself: Read sequence stops 3 residues before the CDR3 end, and the germline J gene provides the missing end. The rearrangement links TRBV10-3 to TRBJ2-5; a weak D match, TRBD2 (7 bases). The CDR3 length is 18 residues. Trimming left V 4 bases short and J 2 bases short, with 23 bases between. Germline V gives CDR1 ENHRY, CDR2 SYGVKD. This CDR3 is CAISAAGGPPRSQETQYF. The sequenced CDR3 bases are TGTGCCATCAGTGCGGCCGGGGGGCCACCGCGGTCTCAAGAGACC.